These 15 T cell receptor beta chains came from one sample sequenced in a study of T cells in Graves' hyperthyroidism and ophthalmopathy. Researchers took RNA transcripts and amplified the TCR beta CDR3 regions from them. First-round RT-PCR with HTBI primers amplified the TCR CDR3 region. One entry per CDR3 protein, called by TCRdb with MiXCR from the multiplex PCR reads. In the table there are 730,000 or so distinct CDR3 sequences, roughly a sixth of which are singletons. Sequenced sample: blood. The receptors were sampled from a woman in her 50s with Graves' hyperthyroidism that later progressed to Graves' ophthalmopathy.

The sample holds a few counts of this clonotype. The genes are TRBV15 and TRBJ2-5; D remains ambiguous. Germline V CDR1 and CDR2: LNHNV, YYDKDF (reference sequence). The CDR3 is 14 amino acids. V lost 7 bases and J lost 1, with 13 bases in between. CDR3 coding DNA: TGTGCCACCACCAGTGAGCGAATCCAAGAGACCCAGTACTTC. It translates to CATTSERIQETQYF.

Only a few counts were recorded for this clonotype. The CDR3 sequence: CASFGQPLNTEAFF. The DNA for the CDR3 is TGTGCCAGCTTCGGACAGCCTTTGAACACTGAAGCTTTCTTT. The chain is built from TRBV6-2 or TRBV6-3 and TRBJ1-1; TRBD1 is a possible D gene (6 bases). The CDR3 consists of 14 residues. V was clipped by 8 bases and J by 0 bases, with 13 bases between them. Germline V gene lookup returns CDR1 MNHEY and CDR2 SVGEGT.

This clonotype showed up just a few times. The rearrangement joins TRBV12-5 to TRBJ1-1, with unresolved D. Looked up from germline, CDR1 is LGHNT and CDR2 is FRNRAP. The CDR3 sequence is 16 residues long. V was shortened by 2 bases and J by 1 base, with 14 bases between the two germline ends. Here the CDR3 DNA reads TGTGCTAGTGGTTTGTATGACGCCTTGGGGAACACTGAAGCTTTCTTT. It is translated as CASGLYDALGNTEAFF.

This clonotype was seen many times. This chain connects TRBV5-4 to TRBJ2-5; 8 nucleotides align to TRBD1. V gave up 4 bases and J gave up 1 base; unmatched junction bases: 3. From germline, CDR1 is SGHNT and CDR2 YYREEE (reference sequence). CDR3 length equals 14 residues. For the CDR3, the DNA is TGTGCCAGCAGCGTAGGGACAGGCCAAGAGACCCAGTACTTC. Its protein is CASSVGTGQETQYF.

V and J are TRBV7-9 and TRBJ2-3; 7 bases line up with TRBD2. There are 15 residues in the CDR3. The germline V gene has CDR1 SEHNR and CDR2 FQNEAQ (reference sequence). Trimming removed 3 bases from V and 4 bases from J; junction bases left unmatched: 7. This CDR3 reads CASSFSGGGPDTQYF. In DNA form, the CDR3 reads TGTGCCAGCAGCTTTTCTGGCGGGGGACCAGATACGCAGTATTTT.

This clonotype was counted only a few times. The chain combines TRBV6-1 with TRBJ2-5; D tentatively fits TRBD1 or TRBD2 (5 bases each). The V end was cut by 5 bases, the J end by 2 bases, with 12 bases between. Germline values: CDR1 MNHNS, CDR2 SASEGT. This CDR3 spans 14 amino acids. The CDR3 DNA is TGTGCCAGCAGTCCTACCTGGGGGCAAGAGACCCAGTACTTC. Protein sequence: CASSPTWGQETQYF.

Points on this clonotype: This sequence may be a read error, since a much larger clone differs from it by one base. The conserved final phenylalanine or tryptophan is absent from the CDR3, which likely points to a read error. The chain combines TRBV30 with TRBJ2-1; D tentatively fits TRBD1 or TRBD2 (5 bases each). Trimming removed 5 bases from V and 7 bases from J, with 6 bases in between. The germline CDR1 and CDR2 sequences are GTSNPN and SVGIG (reference sequence). The CDR3 contains 10 residues. The CDR3 loop reads CAWGGNEQFS. The CDR3 DNA reads TGTGCCTGGGGGGGTAATGAGCAGTTCTCC.

The rearrangement links TRBV20-1 to TRBJ2-2; maybe TRBD1 (6 bases). There are 13 residues in the CDR3. Trimming shortened V by 2 bases and J by 5 bases, and 9 bases separated the two germline ends. Germline CDR1 reads DFQATT; CDR2 reads SNEGSKA (reference sequence). CDR3: CSARTTGTGELFF. CDR3 nucleotides: TGCAGTGCTAGAACCACAGGGACCGGGGAGCTGTTTTTT.

This clonotype was detected many times. The chain combines TRBV13 with TRBJ2-3; D is ambiguous. The germline CDR1 and CDR2 sequences are PRHDT and FYEKMQ (reference sequence). Deletions cut 3 bases from V and 0 bases from J, with 7 bases between. This CDR3 region has 14 residues. In nucleotides, the CDR3 is TGTGCCAGCAGCTTCGGCAGGAGCACAGATACGCAGTATTTT. Residues: CASSFGRSTDTQYF.

In its sample, this clonotype was seen many times. The chain employs TRBV12-3 or TRBV12-4 and TRBJ1-1, with TRBD1 as a possible D gene (5 bases). Trimming stripped 7 bases from V and 1 base from J, with 13 bases between. This CDR3 has 14 amino acids. CDR3 coding DNA: TGTGCCAGCACCTCGGGACGGGCGAACACTGAAGCTTTCTTT. Translating gives CASTSGRANTEAFF.

Only a few counts were recorded for this clonotype. The chain links TRBV5-1 to TRBJ1-3, with D unclear. Germline V CDR1 and CDR2: SGHRS, YFSETQ. The V gene lost 4 bases and the J gene lost 2 bases, with 16 bases spanning the gap. The CDR3 runs to 16 residues. In DNA, the CDR3 is TGCGCCAGCAGCGTTGGTGATGTTTTTACTGGAAACACCATATATTTT. Residues: CASSVGDVFTGNTIYF.

This clonotype has a handful of counts. This chain uses TRBV5-1 with TRBJ1-4, with D unresolved. This CDR3 spans 15 amino acids. Trimming stripped 0 bases from V and 7 bases from J, with 13 bases between. Germline V lookup: CDR1 SGHRS, CDR2 YFSETQ. The CDR3 loop is CASSLAGVASEKLFF. The CDR3 DNA reads as TGCGCCAGCAGCTTGGCCGGGGTAGCGTCTGAAAAACTGTTTTTT.

Remarks on this clonotype: This CDR3 fails to terminate in the conserved phenylalanine or tryptophan, so it likely reflects a read error. This sequence joins TRBV28 and TRBJ1-1; the D gene is possibly TRBD1 (5 bases). The CDR3 consists of 13 residues. Looked up from germline, CDR1 is MDHEN and CDR2 is SYDVKM. The V gene lost 6 bases and the J gene lost 1 base, with 9 bases spanning the gap. CDR3 residues: CASSKQGNTEAFL. CDR3 bases: TGTGCCAGCAGCAAGCAGGGGAACACTGAAGCTTTCCTT.

Details on this clonotype: The junction does not match germline at one end; this may be a read error. The chain couples TRBV7-2 to TRBJ2-2; D is possibly TRBD2 (5 bases). The germline V gene has CDR1 SGHTA and CDR2 FQGNSA. The CDR3 contains 14 residues. The CDR3 sequence is CASSLDRPKRDLFF. The CDR3 nucleotides read TGTGCCAGCAGCTTAGACCGGCCTAAGAGGGATCTGTTTTTT.

Ten or more counts support this clonotype. The rearrangement joins TRBV11-2 to TRBJ1-1; D possibly corresponds to TRBD1 (5 bases). This CDR3 comprises 15 residues. With 6 bases removed from V and 0 bases from J, the gap between germline ends came to 14 bases. In germline, CDR1 is SGHAT, CDR2 FQNNGV. This CDR3 reads CASRPLWGVNTEAFF. The CDR3 bases are TGTGCCAGCAGGCCTCTTTGGGGGGTGAACACTGAAGCTTTCTTT.